The 26 T cell receptor beta chains below were found in one sample sequenced in a study of neoadjuvant anti-PD-1 for oral cavity cancer. The data were produced by immunoSEQ multiplex PCR, yet TCRdb's version contains in-frame clones alone and is incomplete. Among about 68,000 clones, around 83% were seen once, and the ten largest hold less than 4%. Time point in this sample: after neoadjuvant nivolumab, at surgical resection. This material consisted of PBMCs, taken after nivolumab (anti-PD-1) treatment. These receptors were collected from a person aged 35-79 years with oral cavity squamous cell carcinoma.

This clone appeared a few times. This chain links TRBV10-1 with TRBJ2-1; 8 bases are a match to TRBD2. The germline V gene encodes CDR1 WNHNN and CDR2 SYGVQD (reference sequence). The CDR3 extends over 15 amino acids. The trim removed 0 bases at V and 7 bases at J, leaving 5 bases unmatched. The CDR3 sequence: CASSESSGLVNEQFF. CDR3 DNA sequence: TGCGCCAGCAGTGAGTCCTCGGGACTAGTGAATGAGCAGTTCTTC.

The rearrangement uses TRBV19 and TRBJ2-7; D might be TRBD2 (6 bases). V lost 6 bases and J lost 3, with 12 bases in between. Germline-derived CDR1 and CDR2 are LNHDA and SQIVND (reference sequence). The CDR3 runs 13 residues. CDR3 DNA: TGTGCCAGTAGCCAGGCGGGGAACTACGAGCAGTACTTC. Amino acids: CASSQAGNYEQYF.

The chain recombines TRBV19 with TRBJ1-4; D not certain. V was clipped by 5 bases and J by 8 bases, with 12 bases between them. Germline V CDR1 and CDR2: LNHDA, SQIVND (reference sequence). This CDR3 is 13 amino acids long. The CDR3 reads CASSQGTGEKLFF. For the CDR3, the DNA is TGTGCCAGTAGTCAAGGTACGGGCGAAAAACTGTTTTTT.

This clone was picked up a small number of times. The rearrangement uses TRBV6-1 and TRBJ1-1, with TRBD1 matching over 7 bases. From germline, CDR1 is MNHNS and CDR2 SASEGT. V lost 8 bases and J lost 6; bases outside the gene matches: 6. This CDR3 spans 12 amino acids. In DNA, the CDR3 is TGTGCCAGCCAGGGGGACGGCGCTGAAGCTTTCTTT. It codes for CASQGDGAEAFF.

V and J are TRBV7-6 and TRBJ2-2; D unclear. V lost 1 base and J 6 bases, leaving 9 bases between the germline ends. The CDR3 extends over 14 amino acids. The V gene's germline CDR1 is SGHVS and CDR2 FNYEAQ. CDR3 loop: CASSLGPPSGELFF. The CDR3 coding sequence is TGTGCCAGCAGCTTAGGCCCCCCCTCCGGGGAGCTGTTTTTT.

This clone was seen a handful of times. For the CDR3, the DNA is TGTGCCGAGGCAGGGTCCAATGAGCAGTTCTTC. Its protein is CAEAGSNEQFF. The chain carries TRBV7-9 and TRBJ2-1; TRBD1 might be the D (5 bases). The V and J ends lost 11 bases and 6 bases respectively, with 11 bases between them. CDR3 length: 11 amino acids. Germline V gene data show CDR1 as SEHNR and CDR2 as FQNEAQ (reference sequence).

The chain combines TRBV11-3 with TRBJ2-7; D unclear. CDR1 SGHNT and CDR2 YENEEA come from the germline V gene. The CDR3 totals 11 residues. V shed 3 bases and J shed 6 bases, with 6 bases lying between them. CDR3 amino acids: CASSFLPEQYF. DNA of the CDR3: TGTGCCAGCAGCTTTCTTCCCGAGCAGTACTTC.

The chain combines TRBV7-6 with TRBJ2-2; TRBD2 aligns across 7 bases. This CDR3 comprises 17 residues. J lost 3 bases, V lost 0 bases, and 7 bases had no gene match. The germline V gene encodes CDR1 SGHVS and CDR2 FNYEAQ. The CDR3: CASSLALGGLDTGELFF. CDR3 sequence (DNA): TGTGCCAGCAGCTTAGCGCTGGGAGGGCTGGACACCGGGGAGCTGTTTTTT.

This clone occurred once. This chain joins TRBV30 and TRBJ1-1, with TRBD1 identical over 8 bases. V shed 4 bases, J shed 3 bases, and the junction held 1 base outside the gene matches. Germline-derived CDR1 and CDR2 are GTSNPN and SVGIG (reference sequence). CDR3 length: 12 amino acids. CDR3 sequence: CAWNRGDTEAFF. CDR3 sequence (DNA): TGTGCCTGGAACAGGGGGGACACTGAAGCTTTCTTT.

V is TRBV6-6 and J is TRBJ2-7; the D is unclear. CDR3 size: 12 residues. V was pared by 6 bases and J by 4 bases, with 10 bases between. The germline CDR1 and CDR2 sequences are MNHNY and SVGAGI (reference sequence). The CDR3 bases are TGTGCCAGCAGAAATAAGATTTACGAGCAGTACTTC. It is translated as CASRNKIYEQYF.

This clone was counted only a few times. V is TRBV19 and J is TRBJ1-4, with D unclear. The V gene's germline CDR1 is LNHDA and CDR2 SQIVND (reference sequence). V lost 6 bases, J lost 3 bases, and 14 bases lay in between. The CDR3 consists of 15 residues. The CDR3 DNA is TGTGCCAGTAGACCCTCGGGAGGGCCTAATGAAAAACTGTTTTTT. This sequence encodes CASRPSGGPNEKLFF.

This sequence joins TRBV11-2 and TRBJ2-3; D assignment may be TRBD1 or TRBD2 (5 bases each). The germline V gene encodes CDR1 SGHAT and CDR2 FQNNGV. Trimming stripped 5 bases from V and 4 bases from J, with 19 bases between. This CDR3 contains 16 residues. The chain's CDR3 is CASSHSGLGVSDTQYF. The DNA for the CDR3 is TGTGCCAGCAGCCATTCCGGACTGGGGGTTTCAGATACGCAGTATTTT. The whole variable domain, remainder taken from reference TRBV11-2 and TRBJ2-3, is EAGVAQSPRYKIIEKRQSVAFWCNPISGHATLYWYQQILGQGPKLLIQFQNNGVVDDSQLPKDRFSAERLKGVDSTLKIQPAKLEDSAVYLCASSHSGLGVSDTQYFGPGTRLTVL.

This clone was found once. V usage is TRBV27 and J usage is TRBJ2-7, with 7 positions matching TRBD2. This CDR3 has 11 residues. Germline V gives CDR1 MNHEY, CDR2 SMNVEV (reference sequence). In DNA form, the CDR3 reads TGTGCGAGCGGGGCGGCCTACGAGCAGTACTTC. This sequence encodes CASGAAYEQYF.

The chain has TRBV6-5 and TRBJ2-1; 8 positions agree with TRBD2. This CDR3 has 14 amino acids. J was trimmed by 1 base and V by 6 bases; bases with no gene match: 2. Germline V gene sequence: CDR1 MNHEY, CDR2 SVGAGI. The CDR3 loop is CASRGGGSYNEQFF. The CDR3 region has the DNA TGTGCCAGCAGGGGCGGGGGGTCCTACAATGAGCAGTTCTTC.

The V call is TRBV7-2, the J call TRBJ2-3, with D perhaps matching TRBD2 (6 bases). Trimming took 3 bases from V and 0 from J, leaving 10 bases between them. Germline V gene lookup returns CDR1 SGHTA and CDR2 FQGNSA. The CDR3 consists of 15 residues. The CDR3 DNA sequence: TGTGCCAGCAGCTTTGTCGGGACTAGCACAGATACGCAGTATTTT. Translation: CASSFVGTSTDTQYF.

This clone was seen more than once but under ten times. CDR3 nucleotides: TGTGCCAGCACCAAACGGGGCGGCTACGAGCAGTACTTC. Protein: CASTKRGGYEQYF. This chain uses TRBV6-5 with TRBJ2-7; possibly TRBD1 or TRBD2 for D (5 bases each). V shed 7 bases and J shed 3 bases, with 13 bases lying between them. Looked up from germline, CDR1 is MNHEY and CDR2 is SVGAGI. The CDR3 sequence is 13 residues long.

This clone was seen only a few times. The V and J genes are TRBV7-8 and TRBJ1-1; D gene unclear. V lost 0 bases and J lost 1, with 3 bases in between. The CDR3 has 13 residues. CDR1 and CDR2 (germline): SGHVS, FQNEAQ. The CDR3 loop reads CASSLATNTEAFF. In DNA, the CDR3 is TGTGCCAGCAGCTTAGCGACGAACACTGAAGCTTTCTTT.

The gene calls are TRBV9 and TRBJ2-7; 10 nucleotides match TRBD2. This CDR3 spans 14 amino acids. Trimming removed 0 bases from V and 6 bases from J; junction bases left unmatched: 3. Germline loops: CDR1 SGDLS, CDR2 YYNGEE. This chain's CDR3 is CASSVGGTSAEQYF. CDR3 DNA sequence: TGTGCCAGCAGCGTAGGCGGGACTAGCGCCGAGCAGTACTTC.

The V gene is TRBV5-1, the J gene TRBJ1-2; D ambiguous. Germline V gene sequence: CDR1 SGHRS, CDR2 YFSETQ. The CDR3 loop spans 14 amino acids. V was clipped by 1 base and J by 3 bases, with 10 bases between them. The CDR3 spells CASSLNTLYYGYTF. The CDR3 DNA is TGCGCCAGCAGCTTGAACACCCTCTACTATGGCTACACCTTC.

CDR3 nucleotides: TGCGCCAGCAGCCCGCGACTCGCGAACACCGGGGAGCTGTTTTTT. Translating it yields CASSPRLANTGELFF. This sequence joins TRBV5-1 and TRBJ2-2; no clear D gene. The CDR3 length is 15 residues. Deletions cut 4 bases from V and 0 bases from J, with 10 bases between. CDR1 is SGHRS, CDR2 YFSETQ, per germline.

On this clone: One end of the junction varies from germline; a read error may be responsible. The CDR3 protein is CSVLPNPLTEAFF. The CDR3 nucleotides are TGCAGCGTCCTCCCCAACCCGCTAACTGAGGCTTTCTTT. The chain employs TRBV29-1 and TRBJ1-1; D remains ambiguous. Germline values: CDR1 SQVTM, CDR2 ANQGSEA. The CDR3 spans 13 residues.

This clone was detected a few times. J is TRBJ2-5 and V is TRBV11-1, with TRBD2 matching over 12 bases. V dropped 0 bases and J dropped 6; count of bases not matched to a gene: 8. This CDR3 is built from 17 residues. Germline V gene lookup returns CDR1 SGHAT and CDR2 FQDESV (reference sequence). CDR3 sequence (DNA): TGTGCCAGCAGCTTAGCGCTTTCGACTAGCGGGAGCCAGACCCAGTACTTC. This encodes CASSLALSTSGSQTQYF.

The chain joins TRBV9 to TRBJ2-1; 7 bases match TRBD2. The CDR3 length is 16 residues. The germline CDR1 and CDR2 sequences are SGDLS and YYNGEE. Losses at the gene ends were 2 bases for V and 0 bases for J; bases not matched to a gene: 5. CDR3 residues: CASSVSSGISYNEQFF. The DNA of the CDR3 is TGTGCCAGCAGCGTCTCTAGCGGCATCTCCTACAATGAGCAGTTCTTC.

The chain uses TRBV6-6 and TRBJ1-2; possibly TRBD1 for D (5 bases). Trimming removed 0 bases from V and 0 bases from J, with 5 bases in between. In germline, CDR1 is MNHNY, CDR2 SVGAGI (reference sequence). The CDR3 is 14 amino acids. CDR3 loop: CASSYSDTNYGYTF. The CDR3 DNA is TGTGCCAGCAGTTACTCGGACACTAACTATGGCTACACCTTC.

The chain combines TRBV2 with TRBJ1-5; 8 bases are shared with TRBD1. This CDR3 spans 15 amino acids. The V gene end was trimmed by 2 bases and the J gene end by 7 bases; junction bases not matched to a gene: 7. Germline CDR1 is SNHLY and CDR2 is FYNNEI. The CDR3 nucleotides read TGTGCCAGCAGTGAAAGGGCAGGGGGCGCGCAGCCCCAGCATTTT. It yields the protein CASSERAGGAQPQHF.

The V and J genes are TRBV2 and TRBJ1-2; TRBD1 matches 7 bases. CDR1 is SNHLY, CDR2 FYNNEI, per germline. This CDR3 region has 12 residues. Germline trimming cut 6 bases from V and 8 bases from J; bases unmatched to any gene: 6. The CDR3 nucleotides are TGTGCCAGCAGCGAGGGGGCGAAAGGCTACACCTTC. As protein: CASSEGAKGYTF. The entire variable domain, with the rest obtained from reference TRBV2 and TRBJ1-2, is as follows: EPEVTQTPSHQVTQMGQEVILRCVPISNHLYFYWYRQILGQKVEFLVSFYNNEISEKSEIFDDQFSVERPDGSNFTLKIRSTKLEDSAMYFCASSEGAKGYTFGSGTRLTVV.